The 7 T cell receptor beta chains in this list originate from one sample, sequenced in a study of Ad26.COV2.S vaccination and SARS-CoV-2 variants. Profiling relied on immunoSEQ multiplex PCR, and the TCRdb table lists in-frame clones only, not all of them. The data show 300,000 to 500,000 clones, around nine tenths seen once. The treatment denotes: some 20 received Ad26.COV2.S at low or high dose, single or two shots; about 5 received placebo; per-sample allocation not given. Material that was analyzed had been drawn on day 63 after the first vaccine or placebo injection. The sequencing here drew on peripheral blood, taken in a trial of Ad26.COV2.S vaccine versus placebo. These receptors all stem from a person between 18 and 65 years old who received the Ad26.COV2.S COVID-19 vaccine or a placebo.

The CDR3 region has the DNA TGTGCCAGCAGAGGGGGGGGCTACACCTTC. This translates into CASRGGGYTF. The rearrangement joins TRBV6-5 to TRBJ1-2, with D perhaps matching TRBD1 (6 bases). Between the trimmed V and J ends, which lost 6 bases and 8 bases, there was a span of 7 bases. This CDR3 spans 10 amino acids. Germline V gene lookup returns CDR1 MNHEY and CDR2 SVGAGI.

The chain carries TRBV24-1 and TRBJ2-2, with D possibly matching TRBD1 (5 bases). CDR1 and CDR2 (germline): KGHDR, SFDVKD. The CDR3 is 15 residues long. Trimming cost V 7 bases and J 2 bases, with 13 bases left between them. The CDR3 DNA follows: TGTGCCACCAGCGACGACAGCACCAACACCGGGGAGCTGTTTTTT. Its protein product is CATSDDSTNTGELFF.

The chain links TRBV5-1 to TRBJ2-5; no clear D gene. Trimming cost V 5 bases and J 1 base, with 12 bases left between them. CDR3 length equals 14 residues. Germline assignment: CDR1 SGHRS and CDR2 YFSETQ. The CDR3 coding sequence is TGCGCCAGCAGGCCCTGGGGTAGCCAAGAGACCCAGTACTTC. Translating gives CASRPWGSQETQYF.

The rearrangement joins TRBV7-2 to TRBJ2-5; no firm D call. The CDR3 contains 15 residues. The V gene lost 1 base and the J gene lost 5 bases, with 14 bases spanning the gap. Germline V lookup: CDR1 SGHTA, CDR2 FQGNSA. The CDR3 bases are TGTGCCAGCAGCTTAGATAGGAACCTTCCGGAGACCCAGTACTTC. Translation: CASSLDRNLPETQYF.

The count of this clone is one. The genes are TRBV11-1 and TRBJ2-5, with 8 bases fitting TRBD1. The CDR3 spans 13 residues. V lost 1 base to trimming and J lost 7 bases; unmatched junction nucleotides: 2. CDR1 and CDR2 (germline): SGHAT, FQDESV (reference sequence). For the CDR3, the DNA is TGTGCCAGCAGCTTAGTACAGGGGGGGACCCAGTACTTC. Amino acids: CASSLVQGGTQYF.

The chain carries TRBV7-9 and TRBJ1-2, with TRBD1 as a possible D gene (6 bases). The CDR3 sequence is 13 residues long. CDR1 is SEHNR, CDR2 FQNEAQ, per germline (reference sequence). Trimming took 5 bases from V and 4 from J, leaving 11 bases between them. CDR3 in amino acids: CASSPTGFYGYTF. Here the CDR3 DNA reads TGTGCCAGCAGCCCGACAGGATTCTATGGCTACACCTTC.

The rearrangement joins TRBV7-2 to TRBJ2-3; D possibly corresponds to TRBD2 (6 bases). The CDR3 runs 15 residues. Germline CDR1 and CDR2: SGHTA and FQGNSA. Trimming removed 2 bases from V and 5 bases from J, with 14 bases in between. This chain's CDR3 is CASSLSGPLGDTQYF. CDR3 DNA sequence: TGTGCCAGCAGCTTAAGCGGGCCTCTCGGAGATACGCAGTATTTT.